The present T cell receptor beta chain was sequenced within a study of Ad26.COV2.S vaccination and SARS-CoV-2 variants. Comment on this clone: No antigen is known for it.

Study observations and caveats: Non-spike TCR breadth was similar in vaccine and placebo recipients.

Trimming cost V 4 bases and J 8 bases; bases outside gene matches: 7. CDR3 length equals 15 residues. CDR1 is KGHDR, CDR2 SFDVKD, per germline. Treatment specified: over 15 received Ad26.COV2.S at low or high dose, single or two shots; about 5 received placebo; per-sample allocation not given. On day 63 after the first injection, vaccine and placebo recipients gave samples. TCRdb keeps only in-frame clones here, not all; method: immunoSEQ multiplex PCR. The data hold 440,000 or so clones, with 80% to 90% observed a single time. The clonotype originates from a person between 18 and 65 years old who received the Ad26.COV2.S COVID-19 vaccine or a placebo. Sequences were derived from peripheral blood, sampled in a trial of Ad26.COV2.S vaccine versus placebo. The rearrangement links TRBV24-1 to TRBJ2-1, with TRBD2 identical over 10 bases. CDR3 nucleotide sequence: TGTGCCACCAGTGAGGCTAGCGGGAGTCTCTATGAGCAGTTCTTC. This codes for CATSEASGSLYEQFF.